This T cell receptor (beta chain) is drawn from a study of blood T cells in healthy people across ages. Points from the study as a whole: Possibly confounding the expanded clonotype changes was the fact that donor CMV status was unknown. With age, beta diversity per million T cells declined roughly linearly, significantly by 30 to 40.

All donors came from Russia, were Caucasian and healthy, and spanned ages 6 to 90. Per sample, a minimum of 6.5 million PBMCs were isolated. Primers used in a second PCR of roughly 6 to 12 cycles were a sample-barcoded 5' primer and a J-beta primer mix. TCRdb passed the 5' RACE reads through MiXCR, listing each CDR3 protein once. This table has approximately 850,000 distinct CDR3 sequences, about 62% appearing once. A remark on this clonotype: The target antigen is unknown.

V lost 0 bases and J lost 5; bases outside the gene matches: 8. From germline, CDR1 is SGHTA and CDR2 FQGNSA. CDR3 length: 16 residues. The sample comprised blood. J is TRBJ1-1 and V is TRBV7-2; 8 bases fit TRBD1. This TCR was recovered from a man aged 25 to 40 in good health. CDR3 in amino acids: CASSLAGAGGGTEAFF. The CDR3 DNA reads TGTGCCAGCAGCTTAGCAGGGGCAGGGGGCGGGACTGAAGCTTTCTTT.